This record looks at one T cell receptor (beta chain) sequence and its context. As yet, its antigen is unknown. PCR used 60 Vbeta primers and 13 Jbeta primers. Only in-frame clones appear in the TCRdb table, and some are missing; sequencing was by immunoSEQ multiplex PCR. The sample contains about 130,000 clones, 78% of which appear only once. This specimen comes from a study of cytomegalovirus exposure and HLA in healthy donors. Study in general: Researchers previously reported finding roughly 120 million unique TCR beta sequences from 150 million to 200 million T cells. Most donors, 81% of a few hundred genotyped, fell in the Caucasian-associated ancestry cluster. The study's findings and limits: CMV serostatus was the only immune exposure information that was available. TCR beta chain V- and J-gene trimming was linked, in a later analysis, to a missense variant in DCLRE1C.

Germline V CDR1 and CDR2: SGHRS, YFSETQ. This CDR3 is 15 amino acids long. J gave up 2 bases and V 5 bases, and 5 bases lay outside the gene matches. The clonotype comes from a woman younger than 30 in good health and CMV-seronegative. The sequencing sample was made of PBMCs. The chain recombines TRBV5-1 with TRBJ2-5; 11 bases are shared with TRBD2. CDR3 protein: CASSRTSGPQETQYF. CDR3 bases: TGCGCCAGCAGTAGGACTAGCGGGCCTCAAGAGACCCAGTACTTC.